The 15 T cell receptor beta chains below come from one sample, sequenced in a study of T cell responses to AZD1222 COVID-19 vaccine (TCRdb year 2021). Libraries were made using the immunoSEQ multiplex PCR assay. Entries here come from immuneACCESS through TCRdb and include only in-frame sequences with V and J called. Some clones fail to appear in such tables; in the studies checked, an unresolved V gene covers under half of the shortfall, and the cause of the remainder is unknown. In this sample the table shows over 100,000 clones, 88% of which occur a single time. The top ten constitute 9.5% to 15% of the sample. The intended sense of this specimen's time point label: baseline before first vaccination. This specimen's treatment or condition label, per the study, means: meningococcal conjugate vaccine given as trial control. Sample: peripheral blood, taken on day 0 of MenACWY control vaccination. Every receptor here comes from an adult in good health.

V gene TRBV7-6 combines with J gene TRBJ2-3, with D perhaps TRBD1 (6 bases). The germline V gene encodes CDR1 SGHVS and CDR2 FNYEAQ. V lost 3 bases and J 6 bases, leaving 7 bases between the germline ends. This CDR3 contains 12 residues. The CDR3 region has the DNA TGTGCCAGCAGCTTGGGGGCGGATACGCAGTATTTT. Its protein product is CASSLGADTQYF.

This chain links TRBV5-1 with TRBJ2-5; D is possibly TRBD2 (6 bases). V was clipped by 4 bases and J by 5 bases, with 15 bases between them. The CDR3 sequence is 14 residues long. Germline V CDR1 and CDR2: SGHRS, YFSETQ. The DNA for the CDR3 is TGCGCCAGCAGCGCGGGGACTTCCCGGGAGACCCAGTACTTC. Protein sequence: CASSAGTSRETQYF. Full variable domain (remainder filled in from reference TRBV5-1 and TRBJ2-5): KAGVTQTPRYLIKTRGQQVTLSCSPISGHRSVSWYQQTPGQGLQFLFEYFSETQRNKGNFPGRFSGRQFSNSRSEMNVSTLELGDSALYLCASSAGTSRETQYFGPGTRLLVL.

This chain links TRBV19 with TRBJ1-1; a possible D gene is TRBD1 (5 bases). V lost 2 bases and J lost 1, with 11 bases in between. This CDR3 is built from 15 residues. Germline V lookup: CDR1 LNHDA, CDR2 SQIVND (reference sequence). CDR3 sequence (DNA): TGTGCCAGTAGTATACCCGCTACAGGGAACACTGAAGCTTTCTTT. Amino acids: CASSIPATGNTEAFF.

The chain couples TRBV28 to TRBJ2-7; D possibly uses TRBD1 or TRBD2 (5 bases each). The germline V gene has CDR1 MDHEN and CDR2 SYDVKM. The CDR3 sequence is 14 residues long. Trimming removed 6 bases from V and 2 bases from J, with 14 bases in between. CDR3 sequence (DNA): TGTGCCAGCAGGGGAGCGGACAAAGCCTACGAGCAGTACTTC. Encoded protein: CASRGADKAYEQYF. Using reference TRBV28 and TRBJ2-7 for the parts outside the CDR3, the full variable domain is DVKVTQSSRYLVKRTGEKVFLECVQDMDHENMFWYRQDPGLGLRLIYFSYDVKMKEKGDIPEGYSVSREKKERFSLILESASTNQTSMYLCASRGADKAYEQYFGPGTRLTVT.

The chain is built from TRBV6-5 and TRBJ2-6; D uncertain. Germline V lookup: CDR1 MNHEY, CDR2 SVGAGI. Trimming took off 6 bases at V and 2 bases at J, with 5 bases between the two ends. The CDR3 consists of 13 residues. For the CDR3, the DNA is TGTGCCAGCAGGGTGGCTGGGGCCAACGTCCTGACTTTC. Encoded protein: CASRVAGANVLTF.

The chain joins TRBV18 to TRBJ1-1; D might be TRBD1 (5 bases). CDR3 length equals 13 residues. V was pared by 4 bases and J by 1 base, with 7 bases between. Per germline, CDR1 KGHSH and CDR2 LQKENI. The CDR3 loop is CASSRDPNTEAFF. The CDR3 DNA reads as TGTGCCAGCTCACGGGACCCGAACACTGAAGCTTTCTTT.

The chain links TRBV4-1 to TRBJ1-2; D call uncertain. CDR1 and CDR2 (germline): MGHRA, YSYEKL. The V and J ends lost 4 bases and 4 bases respectively, with 13 bases between them. This CDR3 spans 14 amino acids. CDR3 residues: CASSPITASYGYTF. The CDR3 region has the DNA TGCGCCAGCAGCCCTATTACAGCATCCTATGGCTACACCTTC.

The chain combines TRBV18 with TRBJ2-5, with 7 bases matching TRBD1. The V gene's germline CDR1 is KGHSH and CDR2 LQKENI. Trimming cost V 2 bases and J 2 bases; bases outside gene matches: 5. The CDR3 length is 15 residues. The CDR3 coding sequence is TGTGCCAGCTCACCAAGGGACAGTGTACAAGAGACCCAGTACTTC. Protein product: CASSPRDSVQETQYF. Using reference TRBV18 and TRBJ2-5 for the parts outside the CDR3, the full variable domain is NAGVMQNPRHLVRRRGQEARLRCSPMKGHSHVYWYRQLPEEGLKFMVYLQKENIIDESGMPKERFSAEFPKEGPSILRIQQVVRGDSAAYFCASSPRDSVQETQYFGPGTRLLVL.

This clone has more than one count but fewer than ten. The V gene is TRBV12-3 or TRBV12-4, the J gene TRBJ1-1; D is undetermined. The CDR3 runs to 12 residues. V lost 6 bases and J lost 1, with 6 bases in between. The CDR3 sequence: CASRTRNTEAFF. The CDR3 DNA reads TGTGCCAGCAGAACAAGGAACACTGAAGCTTTCTTT.

The CDR3 nucleotides read TGTGCCAGCAGCTCCGAGGCTGCCGCCAATGGCTACACCTTC. Amino acids: CASSSEAAANGYTF. J is TRBJ1-2 and V is TRBV6-5; no firm D call. CDR1 is MNHEY and CDR2 is SVGAGI in the germline V gene. Trimming removed 6 bases from V and 6 bases from J, with 17 bases in between. The CDR3 covers 14 residues.

V and J are TRBV13 and TRBJ1-6; D not resolved. From germline, CDR1 is PRHDT and CDR2 FYEKMQ (reference sequence). The CDR3 consists of 14 residues. Trimming took 2 bases from V and 6 from J, leaving 8 bases between them. The CDR3 DNA reads as TGTGCCAGCAGCTTACGCAGTTTTAATTCACCCCTCCACTTT. It codes for CASSLRSFNSPLHF. Filled out from reference TRBV13 and TRBJ1-6, the complete variable domain reads AAGVIQSPRHLIKEKRETATLKCYPIPRHDTVYWYQQGPGQDPQFLISFYEKMQSDKGSIPDRFSAQQFSDYHSELNMSSLELGDSALYFCASSLRSFNSPLHFGNGTRLTVT.

This clone was recorded only once. The chain couples TRBV5-1 to TRBJ2-5; D unresolved. Trimming pared 0 bases from V and 5 bases from J, leaving 8 bases between. CDR1 SGHRS and CDR2 YFSETQ come from the germline V gene. CDR3 size: 13 residues. CDR3 sequence reads: CASSLDQHETQYF. The CDR3 DNA reads TGCGCCAGCAGCTTGGACCAACACGAGACCCAGTACTTC. Filled out from reference TRBV5-1 and TRBJ2-5, the complete variable domain reads KAGVTQTPRYLIKTRGQQVTLSCSPISGHRSVSWYQQTPGQGLQFLFEYFSETQRNKGNFPGRFSGRQFSNSRSEMNVSTLELGDSALYLCASSLDQHETQYFGPGTRLLVL.

The chain employs TRBV7-9 and TRBJ1-1, with D possibly matching TRBD1 (6 bases). The CDR3 is 17 residues long. V dropped 2 bases and J dropped 4 bases, with 20 bases sitting between them. Germline-derived CDR1 and CDR2 are SEHNR and FQNEAQ (reference sequence). The CDR3 loop reads CASSLFFGQNRVTEAFF. Here the CDR3 DNA reads TGTGCCAGCAGCTTATTCTTTGGACAGAATCGGGTCACTGAAGCTTTCTTT.

The genes are TRBV4-3 and TRBJ2-1; weak D call: TRBD2 (5 bases). This CDR3 is 14 amino acids long. Trimming stripped 4 bases from V and 2 bases from J, with 9 bases between. Germline lookup yields CDR1 LGHNA and CDR2 YSLEER. The CDR3 sequence is CASSPTMPYNEQFF. CDR3 nucleotide sequence: TGCGCCAGCAGCCCGACTATGCCCTACAATGAGCAGTTCTTC.

DNA for the CDR3: TGTGCCAGCAGCCAGTTGACAGGGGGGGACTATGGCTACACCTTC. Translating gives CASSQLTGGDYGYTF. V usage is TRBV6-5 and J usage is TRBJ1-2; 9 bases fit TRBD1. The CDR3 extends over 15 amino acids. The germline gives CDR1 MNHEY, CDR2 SVGAGI. With 6 bases clipped from V and 3 bases from J, the junction kept 8 bases outside the gene matches.